The sequence of this T cell receptor beta chain was determined in a study of blood T cell repertoires in COVID-19. The repertoire was sequenced with immunoSEQ multiplex PCR; TCRdb's copy has only in-frame clones and lacks some. The data contain some 260,000 clones, approximately 86% of them seen just once; the ten biggest clones take up approximately 1.3%. The specimen sequenced was peripheral blood. The origin of this receptor is an elderly man with acute or convalescent COVID-19.

The CDR3: CASSLRQGNTEAFF. The CDR3 DNA is TGTGCCAGCAGCTTAAGACAGGGGAACACTGAAGCTTTCTTT. The rearrangement links TRBV7-9 to TRBJ1-1; 7 bases are a match to TRBD1. The CDR3 runs to 14 residues. Germline V lookup: CDR1 SEHNR, CDR2 FQNEAQ (reference sequence). Trimming took 2 bases from V and 1 from J; bases not matched to a gene: 1.